The present entry profiles one T cell receptor (beta chain) with its context. Germline values: CDR1 MNHEY, CDR2 SMNVEV (reference sequence). This CDR3 is 16 amino acids long. The V and J ends lost 4 bases and 6 bases, in that order; junction bases with no gene match: 11. The source of the sample is a study of control samples from healthy donors and cancer patients. TCRdb keeps only in-frame clones here, not all; method: immunoSEQ multiplex PCR. The sample has fewer than 130,000 clones; 88% are singletons. The sequencing sample was made of PBMCs. The rearrangement uses TRBV27 and TRBJ1-5, with 8 bases matching TRBD1. This clonotype was obtained from a woman aged 55 to 70 with lung cancer. The CDR3 DNA follows: TGTGCCAGCAGTTCATACCCGACAGGGGAGGGTCAGCCCCAGCATTTT. Translation: CASSSYPTGEGQPQHF.